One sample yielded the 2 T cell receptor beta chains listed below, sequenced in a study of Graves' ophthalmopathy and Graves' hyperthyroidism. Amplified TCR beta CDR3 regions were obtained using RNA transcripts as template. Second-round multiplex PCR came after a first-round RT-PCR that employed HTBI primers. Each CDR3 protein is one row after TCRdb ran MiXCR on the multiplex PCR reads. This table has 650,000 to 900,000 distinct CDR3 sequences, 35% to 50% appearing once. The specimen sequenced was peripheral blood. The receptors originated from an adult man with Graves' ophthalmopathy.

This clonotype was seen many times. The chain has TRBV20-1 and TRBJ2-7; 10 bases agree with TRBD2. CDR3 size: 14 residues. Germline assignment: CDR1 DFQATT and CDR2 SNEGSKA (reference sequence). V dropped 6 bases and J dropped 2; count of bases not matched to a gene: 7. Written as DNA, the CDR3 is TGCAGTGCAACCGGGACTAGCGCGCCCTACGAGCAGTACTTC. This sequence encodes CSATGTSAPYEQYF.

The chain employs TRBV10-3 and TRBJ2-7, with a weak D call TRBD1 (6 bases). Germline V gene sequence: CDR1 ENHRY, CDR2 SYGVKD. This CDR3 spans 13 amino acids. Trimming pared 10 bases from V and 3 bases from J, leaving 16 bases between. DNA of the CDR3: TGTGCCAGCAGGGAACAGGGAGACTACGAGCAGTACTTC. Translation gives CASREQGDYEQYF.